This T cell receptor beta chain was identified in a study of shared clonotypes between healthy human individuals. Overall study results and limits: Exclusively blood specimens were collected; tissue repertoires likely differ. Measured sharing among donors was expected to vary with sequencing depth. Sharing across four donors was highest in naive CD4 (around 5%) and lowest in memory CD8 (around 0.4%). Rarefaction demonstrated incomplete sorted-subset sequencing despite large depth.

Data came from immunoSEQ multiplex PCR; TCRdb stores just in-frame clones and leaves some out. Of roughly 2.6 million clones listed, more than 80% were seen once; the top ten hold around 0.15%. Of note for this clone: Its antigen is unknown.

With V trimmed by 7 bases and J by 7 bases, 8 bases remained unmatched. This CDR3 is 14 amino acids long. Germline V gene sequence: CDR1 SGHRS, CDR2 YFSETQ. Sequencing was done on a sample of naive CD4+ T cells sorted from blood. The subset: CD45RA+ positively selected. The J gene is TRBJ1-6, the V gene TRBV5-1; 7 nucleotides align to TRBD1. This sequence was found in a man between 18 and 35 years old in good health. The CDR3 DNA reads TGCGCCAGCGGATCAGGGGGTTTCAATTCACCCCTCCACTTT. Amino acid sequence: CASGSGGFNSPLHF.